This paragraph covers one TCR beta chain sequence. The sample is drawn from a study of blood T cell repertoires in COVID-19. The germline V and J ends were trimmed by 5 bases and 8 bases, with 24 bases remaining between them. Germline V gene lookup returns CDR1 SGHTA and CDR2 FQGNSA. This CDR3 has 16 amino acids. TCRdb's copy holds only in-frame clones and misses some; the assay was immunoSEQ multiplex PCR. The sample has roughly 120,000 clones, around 90% seen once. Sample: peripheral blood. V usage is TRBV7-2 and J usage is TRBJ1-2, with D perhaps TRBD1 (5 bases). The sequence was obtained from a man between 45 and 60 years old with active COVID-19. CDR3 in DNA: TGTGCCAGCAGCCCACCCCTTAGGGGATCAGGAAGCGGCTACACCTTC. It translates to CASSPPLRGSGSGYTF.